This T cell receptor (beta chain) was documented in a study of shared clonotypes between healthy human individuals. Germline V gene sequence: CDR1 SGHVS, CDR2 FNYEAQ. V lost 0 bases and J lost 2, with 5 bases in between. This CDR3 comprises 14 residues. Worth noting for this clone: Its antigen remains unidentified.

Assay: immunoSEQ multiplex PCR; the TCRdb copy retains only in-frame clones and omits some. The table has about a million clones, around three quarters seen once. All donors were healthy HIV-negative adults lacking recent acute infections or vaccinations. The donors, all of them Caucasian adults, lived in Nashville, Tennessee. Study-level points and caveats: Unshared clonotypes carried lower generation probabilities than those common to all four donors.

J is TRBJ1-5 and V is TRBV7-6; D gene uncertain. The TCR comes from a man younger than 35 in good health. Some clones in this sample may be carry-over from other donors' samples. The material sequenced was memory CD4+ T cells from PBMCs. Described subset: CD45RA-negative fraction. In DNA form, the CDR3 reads TGTGCCAGCAGCTTAGCACAAGGCAATCAGCCCCAGCATTTT. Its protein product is CASSLAQGNQPQHF.